This T cell receptor (beta chain) came from a study of T cells in Graves' hyperthyroidism and ophthalmopathy. This clonotype occurred once. Amplified TCR beta CDR3 regions came from RNA transcripts. HTBI primers drove first-round RT-PCR of the TCR CDR3. TCRdb reprocessed the multiplex PCR reads with MiXCR, giving one entry per CDR3 protein. The sample yields around 300,000 distinct CDR3 sequences, around 15% seen once. The origin of this receptor is a woman aged 35 to 49 with Graves' hyperthyroidism. The sequenced sample consisted of blood.

CDR3 amino acids: CASSLVTGQQETQYF. CDR3 sequence (DNA): TGTGCCAGCAGCTTGGTAACGGGGCAGCAAGAGACCCAGTACTTC. V and J are TRBV7-9 and TRBJ2-5; tentatively, D is TRBD1 or TRBD2 (5 bases each). CDR3 length: 15 amino acids. CDR1 and CDR2 from the germline V gene are SEHNR and FQNEAQ (reference sequence). V shed 3 bases and J shed 2 bases, with 13 bases lying between them.